Shown below are 23 T cell receptor beta chains from a single sample sequenced in a study of blood T cell repertoires in COVID-19. Profiled with immunoSEQ multiplex PCR; TCRdb holds only in-frame clones, not every one. The sample comprises approximately 32,000 clones, more than 85% of which are singletons, and under 4.5% rests with the top ten. The sample consisted of peripheral blood. The receptors were gathered from a man between 60 and 70 years old with acute or convalescent COVID-19.

J is TRBJ2-2 and V is TRBV7-3, with D unclear. CDR3 length: 12 amino acids. The germline CDR1 and CDR2 sequences are SGHTA and FQGTGA. V was cut by 5 bases and J by 3 bases, with 4 bases left in between. CDR3 region: CASSPYTGELFF. Here the CDR3 DNA reads TGTGCCAGCAGCCCGTACACCGGGGAGCTGTTTTTT.

The chain couples TRBV30 to TRBJ2-5; D is possibly TRBD2 (5 bases). The germline V gene has CDR1 GTSNPN and CDR2 SVGIG (reference sequence). The CDR3 extends over 14 amino acids. Trimming removed 4 bases at V and 1 base at J, with 13 bases between. The CDR3 region is CAWTAGVGQETQYF. The CDR3 region has the DNA TGTGCCTGGACTGCCGGGGTGGGCCAAGAGACCCAGTACTTC.

V is TRBV5-4 and J is TRBJ2-3, with 7 bases matching TRBD1. The germline gives CDR1 SGHNT, CDR2 YYREEE (reference sequence). With V trimmed by 6 bases and J by 0 bases, 10 bases remained unmatched. There are 16 residues in the CDR3. The CDR3: CASNRGEDRSTDTQYF. CDR3 nucleotide sequence: TGTGCCAGCAACCGGGGAGAGGACAGGAGCACAGATACGCAGTATTTT.

This chain connects TRBV18 to TRBJ2-1, with 10 bases identical to TRBD1. Losses at the gene ends were 3 bases for V and 2 bases for J; bases not matched to a gene: 7. The CDR3 runs to 17 residues. The V gene's germline CDR1 is KGHSH and CDR2 LQKENI. DNA of the CDR3: TGTGCCAGCTCACCTCCGGCCGGGACAGGGGCCTACAATGAGCAGTTCTTC. Its translation is CASSPPAGTGAYNEQFF.

Written as DNA, the CDR3 is TGTGCCAGCAGCCCCCCCGGGACAGGCACAGATACGCAGTATTTT. It specifies CASSPPGTGTDTQYF. The chain employs TRBV28 and TRBJ2-3; 7 positions agree with TRBD1. CDR3 length: 15 amino acids. Trimming removed 6 bases from V and 1 base from J; junction bases left unmatched: 7. CDR1 is MDHEN, CDR2 SYDVKM, per germline.

This clone was found a few times. The chain combines TRBV14 with TRBJ2-7; a possible D gene is TRBD2 (5 bases). The V end was cut by 0 bases, the J end by 10 bases, with 10 bases between. This CDR3 comprises 12 residues. CDR1 is SGHDN and CDR2 is FVKESK in the germline V gene. As DNA, the CDR3 is TGTGCCAGCAGCCAAGATTTCGGGGTTCAGTACTTC. It translates to CASSQDFGVQYF.

The chain carries TRBV5-1 and TRBJ1-2; weak D call: TRBD1 (6 bases). This CDR3 spans 14 amino acids. The germline V and J ends were trimmed by 0 bases and 6 bases, with 12 bases remaining between them. Germline V lookup: CDR1 SGHRS, CDR2 YFSETQ. The CDR3 reads CASSLVAGANGYTF. The CDR3 coding sequence is TGCGCCAGCAGCTTGGTCGCGGGGGCGAATGGCTACACCTTC.

The rearrangement joins TRBV4-3 to TRBJ2-6; D gene ambiguous. CDR3 size: 16 residues. Trimming removed 0 bases at V and 1 base at J, with 7 bases between. Germline V gene data show CDR1 as LGHNA and CDR2 as YSLEER. The CDR3 spells CASSQDHTSGANVLTF. The CDR3 DNA is TGCGCCAGCAGCCAAGATCACACGTCTGGGGCCAACGTCCTGACTTTC.

This clone appeared a single time. The rearrangement joins TRBV27 to TRBJ2-1; 8 bases are shared with TRBD2. Germline V gives CDR1 MNHEY, CDR2 SMNVEV (reference sequence). This CDR3 is 14 amino acids long. The J segment lost 6 bases and the V segment lost 4 bases, leaving 5 bases of the junction unmatched. Here the CDR3 reads CASSSSTSGNEQFF. For the CDR3, the DNA is TGTGCCAGCAGTTCCTCCACTAGCGGCAATGAGCAGTTCTTC.

The chain links TRBV28 to TRBJ1-5, with D unclear. The CDR3 contains 13 residues. Deletions cut 6 bases from V and 3 bases from J, with 9 bases between. Germline V gene sequence: CDR1 MDHEN, CDR2 SYDVKM. CDR3 bases: TGTGCCAGCAGATCAGGAATCAATCAGCCCCAGCATTTT. Encoded protein: CASRSGINQPQHF.

The V and J genes are TRBV7-8 and TRBJ2-2; 8 positions match TRBD2. V gave up 3 bases and J gave up 7 bases; unmatched junction bases: 7. This CDR3 has 15 amino acids. Germline CDR1 and CDR2: SGHVS and FQNEAQ. The CDR3 coding sequence is TGTGCCAGCAGCTTCTGGGAGCGGGGGAACGGGGAGCTGTTTTTT. Protein product: CASSFWERGNGELFF.

The gene calls are TRBV5-1 and TRBJ1-5; 7 bases line up with TRBD1. V was clipped by 2 bases and J by 2 bases; unmatched bases: 1. Germline V CDR1 and CDR2: SGHRS, YFSETQ. The CDR3 has 14 residues. The CDR3 region is CASSFTGGNQPQHF. The CDR3 nucleotides read TGCGCCAGCAGCTTCACAGGGGGCAATCAGCCCCAGCATTTT. Full variable domain (rest looked up from reference TRBV5-1 and TRBJ1-5): KAGVTQTPRYLIKTRGQQVTLSCSPISGHRSVSWYQQTPGQGLQFLFEYFSETQRNKGNFPGRFSGRQFSNSRSEMNVSTLELGDSALYLCASSFTGGNQPQHFGDGTRLSIL.

The chain employs TRBV6-6 and TRBJ1-1; D is undetermined. V was cut by 5 bases and J by 4 bases, with 8 bases left in between. This CDR3 region has 12 residues. The germline CDR1 and CDR2 sequences are MNHNY and SVGAGI (reference sequence). The CDR3, as DNA: TGTGCCAGCAGTCAGACAAGCACTGAAGCTTTCTTT. Translation: CASSQTSTEAFF.

The gene calls are TRBV19 and TRBJ2-1; 11 bases are a match to TRBD2. The junction had 4 bases not matched to a gene; V was cut back by 6 bases and J by 6 bases. The CDR3 totals 14 residues. Germline V lookup: CDR1 LNHDA, CDR2 SQIVND (reference sequence). This chain's CDR3 is CASRASGRPNEQFF. Here the CDR3 DNA reads TGTGCCAGTAGAGCTAGCGGGAGGCCCAATGAGCAGTTCTTC.

The chain links TRBV9 to TRBJ2-1, with 10 bases identical to TRBD2. This CDR3 comprises 16 residues. Looked up from germline, CDR1 is SGDLS and CDR2 is YYNGEE. V shed 4 bases, J shed 8 bases, and the junction held 12 bases outside the gene matches. In DNA form, the CDR3 reads TGTGCCAGCAGCACCCCCCGGGCTAGCGGGAGAGATGAGCAGTTCTTC. The encoded protein is CASSTPRASGRDEQFF.

Only one count was recorded for this clone. This chain joins TRBV10-1 and TRBJ2-7; no clear D. Germline lookup yields CDR1 WNHNN and CDR2 SYGVQD (reference sequence). V was cut by 1 base and J by 4 bases, with 17 bases left in between. This CDR3 region has 16 residues. The CDR3 loop is CASSELKYQVKYEQYV. The CDR3 DNA sequence: TGCGCCAGCAGTGAGTTGAAGTATCAGGTTAAGTACGAGCAGTACGTC.

V and J are TRBV4-1 and TRBJ2-3, with D unclear. The CDR3 is 12 residues long. Germline CDR1 and CDR2: MGHRA and YSYEKL. V was shortened by 4 bases and J by 5 bases, with 7 bases between the two germline ends. CDR3 protein: CASSPEQDTQYF. The DNA for the CDR3 is TGCGCCAGCAGCCCTGAGCAAGATACGCAGTATTTT.

This chain uses TRBV3-1 (or the pseudogene TRBV3-2) with TRBJ2-3; D gene uncertain. CDR1 and CDR2 (germline): LGHDT, YNNKEL (reference sequence). V dropped 2 bases and J dropped 5 bases, with 5 bases sitting between them. This CDR3 is built from 12 residues. DNA for the CDR3: TGTGCCAGCAGCCAAAGCGTAGATACGCAGTATTTT. Residues: CASSQSVDTQYF.

The gene calls are TRBV6-5 and TRBJ1-6, with D possibly matching TRBD1 (6 bases). The germline gives CDR1 MNHEY, CDR2 SVGAGI. V was trimmed by 0 bases and J by 6 bases, leaving 12 bases between them. The CDR3 has 16 amino acids. In DNA, the CDR3 is TGTGCCAGCAGTTACTCGAAACAGGGCAGTAATTCACCCCTCCACTTT. Residues: CASSYSKQGSNSPLHF.

The J gene is TRBJ2-4, the V gene TRBV14; 12 bases match TRBD2. Germline values: CDR1 SGHDN, CDR2 FVKESK. With 4 bases clipped from V and 7 bases from J, the junction kept 5 bases outside the gene matches. The CDR3 length is 15 residues. Here the CDR3 DNA reads TGTGCCAGCAGCCCGACTAGCGGGAGCGGGAACATTCAGTACTTC. Translating it yields CASSPTSGSGNIQYF.

The chain recombines TRBV9 with TRBJ2-1; no reliable D call. The CDR3 covers 16 residues. Germline V gene data show CDR1 as SGDLS and CDR2 as YYNGEE. Between the trimmed V and J ends, which lost 3 bases and 0 bases, there was a span of 13 bases. The CDR3 DNA reads as TGTGCCAGCAGCGCACAAACCAGAAGCTCCTACAATGAGCAGTTCTTC. Its protein product is CASSAQTRSSYNEQFF.

The chain joins TRBV7-8 to TRBJ2-2; 8 bases are shared with TRBD2. The V gene end was trimmed by 3 bases and the J gene end by 6 bases; junction bases not matched to a gene: 0. The germline CDR1 and CDR2 sequences are SGHVS and FQNEAQ. The CDR3 consists of 13 residues. The CDR3 bases are TGTGCCAGCAGCTTGGGACTAGCCGGGGAGCTGTTTTTT. This translates into CASSLGLAGELFF.

V usage is TRBV11-2 and J usage is TRBJ1-1; D ambiguous. Trimming removed 7 bases at V and 2 bases at J, with 11 bases between. Germline-derived CDR1 and CDR2 are SGHAT and FQNNGV. The CDR3 spans 13 residues. The CDR3 coding sequence is TGTGCCAGCACCCAGAGGAGTAACACTGAAGCTTTCTTT. This translates into CASTQRSNTEAFF. Full variable domain (remainder filled in from reference TRBV11-2 and TRBJ1-1): EAGVAQSPRYKIIEKRQSVAFWCNPISGHATLYWYQQILGQGPKLLIQFQNNGVVDDSQLPKDRFSAERLKGVDSTLKIQPAKLEDSAVYLCASTQRSNTEAFFGQGTRLTVV.